This entry features one T cell receptor (beta chain) sequence. Its specificity is not known. These data belong to a study of T cell responses to AZD1222 COVID-19 vaccine. Study results and limitations: None of the repertoires were sampled until the peak T cell response had passed. Seropositive status at baseline applied to only 5 or 6 AZD1222 recipients.

Only in-frame clones appear in the TCRdb table, and some are missing; sequencing was by immunoSEQ multiplex PCR. The repertoire holds about 130,000 clones, with roughly 87% as singletons. This clonotype was sampled from an adult in good health. The sequencing here drew on peripheral blood, taken on day 0 of AZD1222 vaccination.

The CDR3 sequence is CASSQGGQGYEQYF. The DNA of the CDR3 is TGCGCCAGCAGCCAAGGGGGACAGGGCTACGAGCAGTACTTC. The J gene is TRBJ2-7, the V gene TRBV4-1; the match to TRBD1 covers 9 bases. V lost 1 base and J lost 3; bases outside the gene matches: 1. The CDR3 extends over 14 amino acids. The germline gives CDR1 MGHRA, CDR2 YSYEKL.